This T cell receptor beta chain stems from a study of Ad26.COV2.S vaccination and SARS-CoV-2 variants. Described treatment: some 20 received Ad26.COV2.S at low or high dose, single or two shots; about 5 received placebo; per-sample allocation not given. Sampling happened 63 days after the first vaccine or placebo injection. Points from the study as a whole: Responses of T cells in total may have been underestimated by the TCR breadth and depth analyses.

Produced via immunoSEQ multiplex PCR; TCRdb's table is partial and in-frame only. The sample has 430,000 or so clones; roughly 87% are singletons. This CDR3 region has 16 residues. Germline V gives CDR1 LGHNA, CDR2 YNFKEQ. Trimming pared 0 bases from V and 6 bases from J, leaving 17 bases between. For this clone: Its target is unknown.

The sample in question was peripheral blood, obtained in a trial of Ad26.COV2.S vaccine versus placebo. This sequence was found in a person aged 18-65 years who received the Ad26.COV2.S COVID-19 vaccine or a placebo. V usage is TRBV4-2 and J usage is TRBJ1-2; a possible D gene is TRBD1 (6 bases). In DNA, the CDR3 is TGTGCCAGCAGCCAAGATGCGGGCAGGGGATCCCATGGCTACACCTTC. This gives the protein CASSQDAGRGSHGYTF.